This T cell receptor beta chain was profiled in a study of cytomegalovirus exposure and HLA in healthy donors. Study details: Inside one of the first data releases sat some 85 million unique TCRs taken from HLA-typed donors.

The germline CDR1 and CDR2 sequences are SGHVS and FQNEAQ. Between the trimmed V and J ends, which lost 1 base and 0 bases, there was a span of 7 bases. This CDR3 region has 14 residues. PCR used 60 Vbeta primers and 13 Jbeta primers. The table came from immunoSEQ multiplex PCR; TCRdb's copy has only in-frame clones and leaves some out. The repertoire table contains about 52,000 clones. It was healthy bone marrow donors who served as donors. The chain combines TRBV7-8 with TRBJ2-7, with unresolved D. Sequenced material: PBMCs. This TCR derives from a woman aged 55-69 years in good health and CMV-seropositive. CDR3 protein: CASSLVPSSYEQYF. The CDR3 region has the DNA TGTGCCAGCAGCTTAGTCCCGAGCTCCTACGAGCAGTACTTC.